This T cell receptor beta chain comes out of a study of OX40 agonist ivuxolimab in advanced cancers. Background on the study: Dose-escalation cases comprised hepatocellular carcinoma, melanoma, renal cell or head and neck cancer. Three patients responded partially, comprising one with hepatocellular carcinoma and two with cutaneous melanoma.

With autoimmune disease history or systemic immunosuppression, patients were excluded. Data came from immunoSEQ multiplex PCR; TCRdb stores just in-frame clones and leaves some out. The sample contains roughly 20,000 clones, less than 80% of which appear only once. Notes on this clone: The target antigen is unknown.

Germline-derived CDR1 and CDR2 are MNHEY and SMNVEV (reference sequence). The CDR3 spans 12 residues. The V end was cut by 5 bases, the J end by 1 base, with 3 bases between. Study conclusions and caveats: Low normalized clonal expansion also occurred in some nonresponding patients.

The specimen was CD4+ or CD8+ T cells sorted from blood, collected in a trial of the OX40 agonist ivuxolimab. The clonotype was recovered from an adult with an advanced solid tumor such as melanoma, head and neck, liver or kidney cancer. The chain uses TRBV27 and TRBJ1-5; the D is unclear. As DNA, the CDR3 is TGTGCCAGCAGTGAGAGCAATCAGCCCCAGCATTTT. Amino acids: CASSESNQPQHF.